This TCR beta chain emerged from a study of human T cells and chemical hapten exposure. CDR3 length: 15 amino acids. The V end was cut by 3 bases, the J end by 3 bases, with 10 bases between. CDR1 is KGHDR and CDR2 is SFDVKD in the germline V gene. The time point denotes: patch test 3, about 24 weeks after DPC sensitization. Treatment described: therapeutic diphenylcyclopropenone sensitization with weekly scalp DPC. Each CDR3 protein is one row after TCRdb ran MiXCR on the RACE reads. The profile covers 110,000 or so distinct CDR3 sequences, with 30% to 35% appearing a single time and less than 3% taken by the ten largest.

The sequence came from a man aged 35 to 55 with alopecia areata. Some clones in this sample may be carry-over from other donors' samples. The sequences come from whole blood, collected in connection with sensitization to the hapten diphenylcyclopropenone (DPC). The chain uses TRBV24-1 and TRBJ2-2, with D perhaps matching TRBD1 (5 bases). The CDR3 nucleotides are TGTGCCACCAGTGATAACAGGCGCTACACCGGGGAGCTGTTTTTT. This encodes CATSDNRRYTGELFF.